Shown below are 11 T cell receptor beta chains from a single sample sequenced in a study of T cells in Graves' hyperthyroidism and ophthalmopathy. Authors of the study amplified TCR beta CDR3 regions from RNA transcripts. Initially, a first-round RT-PCR of the TCR CDR3 employed the HTBI primer set. TCRdb passed the multiplex PCR reads through MiXCR, listing each CDR3 protein once. This table has some 300,000 distinct CDR3 sequences, roughly a fifth appearing once. Material: blood. Every receptor here comes from a man aged 50 or older with Graves' ophthalmopathy.

The chain combines TRBV28 with TRBJ1-2, with D hard to call. The V gene lost 8 bases and the J gene lost 4 bases, with 11 bases spanning the gap. Germline CDR1 is MDHEN and CDR2 is SYDVKM. The CDR3 spans 12 residues. Written as DNA, the CDR3 is TGTGCCAGCGGTCCCCGAATCTATGGCTACACCTTC. This encodes CASGPRIYGYTF.

This chain connects TRBV15 to TRBJ2-7, with D possibly matching TRBD1 (5 bases). Trimming cost V 9 bases and J 3 bases, with 12 bases left between them. The CDR3 consists of 12 residues. Germline CDR1 is LNHNV and CDR2 is YYDKDF (reference sequence). CDR3 sequence (DNA): TGTGCCACTCAGGGTATAGGCTACGAGCAGTACTTC. Encoded protein: CATQGIGYEQYF.

This clonotype was observed at least ten times. J is TRBJ2-3 and V is TRBV20-1; the match to TRBD2 covers 11 bases. The trim removed 4 bases at V and 3 bases at J, leaving 3 bases unmatched. The CDR3 contains 14 residues. Germline CDR1 is DFQATT and CDR2 is SNEGSKA (reference sequence). The CDR3 DNA follows: TGCAGTGCTAAAATAGCGGGAGGGACAGATACGCAGTATTTT. Residues: CSAKIAGGTDTQYF.

This clonotype appeared many times. The chain uses TRBV7-6 and TRBJ2-7, with a weak D call TRBD1 (6 bases). V gave up 2 bases and J gave up 6 bases, with 11 bases separating them. The CDR3 consists of 13 residues. The germline V gene has CDR1 SGHVS and CDR2 FNYEAQ. The CDR3 protein is CASSLMRGGEQYF. Written as DNA, the CDR3 is TGTGCCAGCAGCTTAATGAGAGGGGGCGAGCAGTACTTC. Full variable domain (rest looked up from reference TRBV7-6 and TRBJ2-7): GAGVSQSPRYKVTKRGQDVALRCDPISGHVSLYWYRQALGQGPEFLTYFNYEAQQDKSGLPNDRFSAERPEGSISTLTIQRTEQRDSAMYRCASSLMRGGEQYFGPGTRLTVT.

The V and J genes are TRBV6-1 and TRBJ1-6, with a tentative D call TRBD1 (6 bases). Deletions cut 7 bases from V and 9 bases from J, with 13 bases between. This CDR3 spans 13 amino acids. CDR1 and CDR2 from the germline V gene are MNHNS and SASEGT. The CDR3: CASTDRFSSPLHF. CDR3 bases: TGTGCCAGCACGGACAGATTTTCTTCACCCCTCCACTTT.

The chain is built from TRBV14 and TRBJ2-3; 8 nucleotides align to TRBD2. Germline V CDR1 and CDR2: SGHDN, FVKESK. Unmatched junction bases numbered 5, after V lost 1 base and J lost 2 bases. CDR3 length: 16 residues. Written as DNA, the CDR3 is TGTGCCAGCAGCCAAGGGCTAGCGGGTGTCACAGATACGCAGTATTTT. As protein: CASSQGLAGVTDTQYF.

The chain joins TRBV7-9 to TRBJ2-7; 11 bases fit TRBD1. Trimming took 3 bases from V and 7 from J; bases not matched to a gene: 20. CDR3 length: 19 residues. The V gene's germline CDR1 is SEHNR and CDR2 FQNEAQ (reference sequence). The CDR3 loop reads CASSFPGQGEAGGEGEQYF. The CDR3 bases are TGTGCCAGCAGCTTTCCGGGACAGGGGGAGGCGGGAGGAGAGGGAGAGCAGTACTTC.

In its sample, this clonotype was seen many times. The rearrangement links TRBV28 to TRBJ1-1; 7 bases agree with TRBD1. V trimming: 5 bases; J trimming: 7 bases; junction bases outside the gene matches: 10. Germline CDR1 and CDR2: MDHEN and SYDVKM. CDR3 length: 14 amino acids. The CDR3 region is CASSGRQGGFEAFF. The CDR3 DNA reads TGTGCCAGCAGTGGGCGGCAGGGGGGATTTGAAGCTTTCTTT.

The table lists this clonotype with a few counts. This chain links TRBV10-2 with TRBJ2-1, with 13 nucleotides matching TRBD2. Unmatched junction bases numbered 6, after V lost 2 bases and J lost 11 bases. Germline loops: CDR1 WSHSY, CDR2 SAAADI. The CDR3 is 15 residues long. CDR3 in amino acids: CASSEPGLAGKKQFF. The CDR3 nucleotides read TGCGCCAGCAGTGAGCCGGGACTAGCGGGGAAAAAGCAGTTCTTC.

This clonotype has just a few counts. The chain has TRBV28 and TRBJ2-3; TRBD2 matches 12 bases. CDR3 length equals 17 residues. With V trimmed by 5 bases and J by 0 bases, 6 bases remained unmatched. Germline values: CDR1 MDHEN, CDR2 SYDVKM. The CDR3 DNA follows: TGTGCCAGCAGTGAGGAGGGACTAGCGGGTAGCACAGATACGCAGTATTTT. It codes for CASSEEGLAGSTDTQYF. Filled out from reference TRBV28 and TRBJ2-3, the complete variable domain reads DVKVTQSSRYLVKRTGEKVFLECVQDMDHENMFWYRQDPGLGLRLIYFSYDVKMKEKGDIPEGYSVSREKKERFSLILESASTNQTSMYLCASSEEGLAGSTDTQYFGPGTRLTVL.

The chain is built from TRBV5-1 and TRBJ1-4, with D possibly matching TRBD1 (6 bases). The CDR3 is made up of 14 amino acids. Germline V gene data show CDR1 as SGHRS and CDR2 as YFSETQ. V was trimmed by 4 bases and J by 7 bases, leaving 14 bases between them. The chain's CDR3 is CASSQQGRGEKLFF. The CDR3 DNA reads TGCGCCAGCAGCCAACAGGGAAGGGGTGAAAAACTGTTTTTT.